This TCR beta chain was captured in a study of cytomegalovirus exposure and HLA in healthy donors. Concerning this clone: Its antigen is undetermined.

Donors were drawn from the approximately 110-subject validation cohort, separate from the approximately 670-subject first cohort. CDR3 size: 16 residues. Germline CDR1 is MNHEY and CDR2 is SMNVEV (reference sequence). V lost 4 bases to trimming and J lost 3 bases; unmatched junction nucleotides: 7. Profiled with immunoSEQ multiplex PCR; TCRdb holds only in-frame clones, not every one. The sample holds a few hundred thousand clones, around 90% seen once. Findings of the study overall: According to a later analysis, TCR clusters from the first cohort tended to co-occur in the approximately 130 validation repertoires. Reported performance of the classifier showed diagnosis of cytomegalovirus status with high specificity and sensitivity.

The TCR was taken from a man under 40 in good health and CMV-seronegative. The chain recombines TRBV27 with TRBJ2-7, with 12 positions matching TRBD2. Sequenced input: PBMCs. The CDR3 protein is CASSSGLAGSFYEQYF. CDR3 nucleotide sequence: TGTGCCAGCAGTTCCGGACTAGCGGGGTCCTTCTACGAGCAGTACTTC.